This T cell receptor (beta chain) comes out of a study of chemoradiotherapy in HPV16-positive cancers. Study observations and caveats: HPV-responsive T-cell expansion during chemoradiotherapy was linked to improved recurrence-free survival in HPV16-positive patients.

Details on this clone: Its antigen is still unknown.

Sequencing was performed with immunoSEQ multiplex PCR; in TCRdb, only in-frame clones are kept and a portion is missing. The sample comprises about 33,000 clones, around 83% of which are singletons, and about 2% rests with the top ten. The TCR originated in a human donor with HPV-associated anogenital cancer. The specimen comprised blood, sampled from a patient who underwent chemoradiotherapy.

CDR3 protein: CASSRGTDYGYTF. The CDR3 nucleotides read TGTGCCAGCAGCCGAGGGACAGATTATGGCTACACCTTC. This chain links TRBV14 with TRBJ1-2, with 7 bases matching TRBD1. V was clipped by 4 bases and J by 5 bases; unmatched bases: 4. Germline-derived CDR1 and CDR2 are SGHDN and FVKESK. This CDR3 has 13 residues.